Included here is one T cell receptor (beta chain) sequence, with context. Its antigen remains unidentified. It has no much larger one-base neighbor in the sample; base qualities were not kept. This sample is drawn from a study of blood T cell repertoires in COVID-19 (dated by TCRdb to the early 2020s). In terms of the full investigation: Collaborator samples came from the United States, Italy and Spain and covered acute and convalescent phases of COVID-19. The prospective study material was composed of cDNA or gDNA derived from T cells, B-cell-depleted T cells, or PBMCs. Subjects who had been exposed to COVID-19, were actively infected with it, or had recovered from it provided the deeply sampled blood TCRbeta repertoires that made up the dataset. The repertoires were released in a freely available public database intended as a resource for research on the immune response to SARS-CoV-2. Samples came from the ongoing ImmuneRACE study (first 160 participants) plus 1,254 subjects from 6 global collaborators. The sample metadata nearly always contained a de-identified subject ID, COVID-19 status, age in years and sex. Where HLA class I and class II types were available, the types were taken from metadata supplied by the sample provider, not from assay-based typing.

Each collaborating institution followed its own protocols to collect whole blood in K2EDTA tubes. For TCRbeta analysis, collaborator samples were shipped as frozen whole blood, as isolated PBMCs, or as DNA extracted from either sample type. TCRbeta CDR3 regions were amplified from genomic DNA using the immunoSEQ Assay, a bias-controlled multiplex PCR. For the original study's pipeline: The number of nucleated cells in each sample was estimated by amplification of reference gene primers within the assay. To quantify the absolute abundance of each unique TCRbeta CDR3 rearrangement, sequence reads were collapsed and filtered. For each sample, productive Simpson clonality was calculated as the square root of Simpson's diversity index across productive rearrangements. The table was pulled from immuneACCESS by TCRdb, which kept in-frame rearrangements only. Such tables lose some clones; where checked, under half of the loss comes from unresolved V genes, and the rest has no known cause. The DNA gave D and trimming, while V, J and clone size come from that table. The sample includes some 50,000 clones, with approximately 83% observed a single time. Roughly 8.2% of the sample comes from the top ten.

What the work shows at the level of the full study, not this receptor alone: How much clinical and demographic metadata was included differed by source and by participant, and the metadata was provided uncurated.

The CDR3 spans 16 residues, from the cysteine through the phenylalanine. Kept here is only the CDR3 DNA, which spans 48 bases and is read in frame from base 1. V and J lose 1 base and 0 bases, and a span of 10 bases separates them. CDR1 SEHNR and CDR2 FQNEAQ were looked up in the germline V gene (reference sequence). This receptor chain uses TRBV7-9 and TRBJ2-4; the D gene remains uncertain. Sequenced sample: peripheral blood. This clonotype was sampled from a man of 80 years or more in a cohort sampled during active COVID-19. CDR3 reads: CASSLEGGVAKNIQYF. The DNA sequence is given as TGTGCCAGCAGCTTAGAAGGCGGAGTAGCCAAAAACATTCAGTACTTC.